Each of the 6 T cell receptor beta chains below was sequenced from the same sample in a study of shared clonotypes between healthy human individuals. The assay was immunoSEQ multiplex PCR, and TCRdb's table has in-frame clones only and misses some. The sample lists about 2.3 million clones, 80% to 95% occurring once. The sample taken for sequencing was naive CD4+ T cells from PBMCs. Subset noted: CD45RA+ positively selected. The origin of the receptors is a man in his late teens or twenties in good health. Some clones in this sample may be carry-over from other donors' samples.

The chain employs TRBV4-1 and TRBJ2-1; TRBD2 matches 10 bases. The CDR3 runs to 19 residues. J lost 2 bases, V lost 1 base, and 11 bases had no gene match. CDR1 and CDR2 (germline): MGHRA, YSYEKL. In DNA form, the CDR3 reads TGCGCCAGCAGCCAAGTTGCGACTAGCGGGTCTTCCCCCTACAATGAGCAGTTCTTC. Protein product: CASSQVATSGSSPYNEQFF.

The table lists this clone with a count of one. The chain couples TRBV5-1 to TRBJ2-2; D remains ambiguous. V was clipped by 4 bases and J by 4 bases, with 17 bases between them. The germline V gene encodes CDR1 SGHRS and CDR2 YFSETQ. The CDR3 is 16 amino acids. CDR3 DNA sequence: TGCGCCAGCAGCCGCTTCAGAGTAAAGAGCACCGGGGAGCTGTTTTTT. It encodes CASSRFRVKSTGELFF.

On this clone: This same CDR3 is encoded by further DNA sequences in the sample. V is TRBV5-1 and J is TRBJ2-7; 7 nucleotides align to TRBD1. The V gene end was trimmed by 2 bases and the J gene end by 3 bases; junction bases not matched to a gene: 2. The germline V gene encodes CDR1 SGHRS and CDR2 YFSETQ. The CDR3 has 13 residues. The CDR3 here is CASSFDRDYEQYF. The CDR3 DNA follows: TGCGCCAGCAGCTTTGACAGGGACTACGAGCAGTACTTC.

This clone occurred once. The rearrangement uses TRBV19 and TRBJ1-2; D not resolved. Germline CDR1 and CDR2: LNHDA and SQIVND (reference sequence). The CDR3 spans 15 residues. Trimming left V 7 bases short and J 6 bases short, with 21 bases between. The DNA for the CDR3 is TGTGCCAGTAAGCTTTCACTACTCCCTGAGAATGGCTACACCTTC. Amino acid sequence: CASKLSLLPENGYTF.

The chain employs TRBV18 and TRBJ2-7; the D is unclear. In germline, CDR1 is KGHSH, CDR2 LQKENI. The V end lost 3 bases, the J end lost 5 bases, and 14 bases lay between the germline ends. The CDR3 has 14 amino acids. As DNA, the CDR3 is TGTGCCAGCTCACCGGCAAATTTAGCTGACGAGCAGTACTTC. Protein sequence: CASSPANLADEQYF.

The rearrangement uses TRBV10-3 and TRBJ1-5; D gene uncertain. Looked up from germline, CDR1 is ENHRY and CDR2 is SYGVKD. This CDR3 comprises 13 residues. V lost 3 bases, J lost 9 bases, and 12 bases lay in between. The CDR3 region has the DNA TGTGCCATCAGTGATGTAAGATGGATGCCCCAGCATTTT. Translation: CAISDVRWMPQHF.